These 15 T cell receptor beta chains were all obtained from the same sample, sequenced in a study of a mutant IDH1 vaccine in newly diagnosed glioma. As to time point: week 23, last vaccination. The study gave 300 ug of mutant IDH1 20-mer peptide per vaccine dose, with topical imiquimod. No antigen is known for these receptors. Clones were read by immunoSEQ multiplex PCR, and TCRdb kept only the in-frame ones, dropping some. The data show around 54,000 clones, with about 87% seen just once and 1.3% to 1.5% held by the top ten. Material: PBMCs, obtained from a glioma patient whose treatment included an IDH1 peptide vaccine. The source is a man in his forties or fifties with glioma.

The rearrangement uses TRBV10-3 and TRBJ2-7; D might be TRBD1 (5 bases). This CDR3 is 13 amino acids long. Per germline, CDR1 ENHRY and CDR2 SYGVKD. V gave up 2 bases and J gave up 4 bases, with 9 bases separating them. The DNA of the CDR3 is TGTGCCATCAGTGAGGGACATATGTACGAGCAGTACTTC. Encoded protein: CAISEGHMYEQYF.

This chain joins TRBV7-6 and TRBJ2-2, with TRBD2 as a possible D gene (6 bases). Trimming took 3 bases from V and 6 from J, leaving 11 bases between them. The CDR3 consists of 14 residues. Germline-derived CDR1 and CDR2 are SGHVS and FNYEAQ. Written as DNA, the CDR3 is TGTGCCAGCAGCTTTCCGACTAGAGCCGGGGAGCTGTTTTTT. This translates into CASSFPTRAGELFF.

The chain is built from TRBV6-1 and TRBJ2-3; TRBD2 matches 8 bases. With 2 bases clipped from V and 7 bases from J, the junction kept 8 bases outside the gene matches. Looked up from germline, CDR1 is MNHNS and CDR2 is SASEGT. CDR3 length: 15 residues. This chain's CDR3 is CASSETSGGPNTQYF. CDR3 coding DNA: TGTGCCAGCAGTGAAACCAGCGGGGGCCCGAATACGCAGTATTTT.

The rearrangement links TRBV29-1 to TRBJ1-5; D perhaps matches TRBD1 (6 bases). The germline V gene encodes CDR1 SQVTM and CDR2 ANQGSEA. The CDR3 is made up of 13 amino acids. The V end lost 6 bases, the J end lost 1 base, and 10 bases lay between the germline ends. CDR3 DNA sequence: TGCAGCGTACGGGACAAAAGCAATCAGCCCCAGCATTTT. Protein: CSVRDKSNQPQHF.

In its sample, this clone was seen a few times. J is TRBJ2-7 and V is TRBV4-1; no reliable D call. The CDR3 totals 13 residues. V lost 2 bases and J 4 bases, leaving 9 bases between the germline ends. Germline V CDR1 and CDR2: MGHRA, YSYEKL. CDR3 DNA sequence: TGCGCCAGCAGCCAATTCCCTGGTTACGAGCAGTACTTC. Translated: CASSQFPGYEQYF.

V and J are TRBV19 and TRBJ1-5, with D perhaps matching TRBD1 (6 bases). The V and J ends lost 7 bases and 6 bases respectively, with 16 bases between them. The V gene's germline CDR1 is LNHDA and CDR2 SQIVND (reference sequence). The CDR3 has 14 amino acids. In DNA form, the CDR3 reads TGTGCCAGTACCCTGATGGGGGCGGGTCAGCCCCAGCATTTT. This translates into CASTLMGAGQPQHF. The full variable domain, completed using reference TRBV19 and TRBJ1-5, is DGGITQSPKYLFRKEGQNVTLSCEQNLNHDAMYWYRQDPGQGLRLIYYSQIVNDFQKGDIAEGYSVSREKKESFPLTVTSAQKNPTAFYLCASTLMGAGQPQHFGDGTRLSIL.

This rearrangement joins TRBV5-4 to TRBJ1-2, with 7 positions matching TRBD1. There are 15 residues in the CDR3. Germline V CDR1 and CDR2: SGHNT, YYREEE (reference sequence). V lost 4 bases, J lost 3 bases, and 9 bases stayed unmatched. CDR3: CASSEGQITDYGYTF. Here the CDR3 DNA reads TGTGCCAGCAGCGAGGGACAGATAACAGACTATGGCTACACCTTC.

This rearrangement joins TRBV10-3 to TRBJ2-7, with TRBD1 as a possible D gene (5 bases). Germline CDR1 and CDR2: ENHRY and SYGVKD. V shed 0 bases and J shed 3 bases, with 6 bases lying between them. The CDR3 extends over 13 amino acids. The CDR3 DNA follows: TGTGCCATCAGTGAGTCGACAGACTACGAGCAGTACTTC. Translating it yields CAISESTDYEQYF.

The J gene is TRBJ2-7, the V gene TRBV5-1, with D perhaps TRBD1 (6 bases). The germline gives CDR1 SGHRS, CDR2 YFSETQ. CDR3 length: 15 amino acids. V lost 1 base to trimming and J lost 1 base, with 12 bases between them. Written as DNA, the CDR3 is TGCGCCAGCAGCTTGCGGGACACGACTTCCTACGAGCAGTACTTC. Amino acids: CASSLRDTTSYEQYF.

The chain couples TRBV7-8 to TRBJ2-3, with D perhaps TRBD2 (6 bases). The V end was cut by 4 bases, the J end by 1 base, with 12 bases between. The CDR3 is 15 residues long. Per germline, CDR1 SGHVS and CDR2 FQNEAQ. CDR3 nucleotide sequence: TGTGCCAGCAGCTCCAGGGTAGCGGGCACAGATACGCAGTATTTT. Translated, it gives CASSSRVAGTDTQYF.

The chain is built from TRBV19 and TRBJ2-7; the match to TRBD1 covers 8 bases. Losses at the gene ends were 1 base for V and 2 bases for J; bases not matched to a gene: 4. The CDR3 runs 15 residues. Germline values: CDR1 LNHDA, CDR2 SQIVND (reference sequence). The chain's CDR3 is CASSIGTGLTYEQYF. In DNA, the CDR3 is TGTGCCAGTAGTATAGGGACAGGGTTAACCTACGAGCAGTACTTC.

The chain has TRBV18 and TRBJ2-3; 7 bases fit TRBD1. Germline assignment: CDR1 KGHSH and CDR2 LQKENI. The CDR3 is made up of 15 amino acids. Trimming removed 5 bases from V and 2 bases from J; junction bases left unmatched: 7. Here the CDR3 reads CASSSQTGYTDTQYF. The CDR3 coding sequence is TGTGCCAGCTCATCTCAGACAGGGTACACAGATACGCAGTATTTT.

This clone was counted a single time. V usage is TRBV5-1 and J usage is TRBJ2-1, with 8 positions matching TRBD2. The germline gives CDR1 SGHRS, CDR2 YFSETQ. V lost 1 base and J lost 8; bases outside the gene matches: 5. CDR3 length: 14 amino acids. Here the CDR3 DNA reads TGCGCCAGCAGCTTGCTGACTAGCGAATATGAGCAGTTCTTC. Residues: CASSLLTSEYEQFF.

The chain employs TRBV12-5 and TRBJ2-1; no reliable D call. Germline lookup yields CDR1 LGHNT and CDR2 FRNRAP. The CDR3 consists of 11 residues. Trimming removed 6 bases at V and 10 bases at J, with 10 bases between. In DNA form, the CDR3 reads TGTGCTAGTGGCCAGGAGTGGGAGCAGTTCTTC. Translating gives CASGQEWEQFF.

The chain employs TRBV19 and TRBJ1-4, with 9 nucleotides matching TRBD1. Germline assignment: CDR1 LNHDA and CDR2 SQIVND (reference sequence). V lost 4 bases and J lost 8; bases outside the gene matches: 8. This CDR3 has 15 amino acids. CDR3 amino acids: CASSTPGTGKEKLFF. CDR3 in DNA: TGTGCCAGTAGTACCCCCGGGACAGGGAAGGAAAAACTGTTTTTT.